Each of the 20 T cell receptor beta chains below was sequenced from the same sample in a study of blood T cell repertoires in COVID-19. Clones were read by immunoSEQ multiplex PCR, and TCRdb kept only the in-frame ones, dropping some. This table has around 160,000 clones, approximately 90% appearing once. Sequencing used PBMCs or T cells enriched from blood (not recorded which). The receptors here all came from a woman aged 25 to 39 with acute COVID-19.

The gene calls are TRBV15 and TRBJ1-4; 8 bases match TRBD1. Losses at the gene ends were 1 base for V and 8 bases for J; bases not matched to a gene: 6. The CDR3 length is 15 residues. Germline V gene sequence: CDR1 LNHNV, CDR2 YYDKDF (reference sequence). The CDR3 is CATSRAGTGREKLFF. CDR3 nucleotide sequence: TGTGCCACCAGCAGAGCGGGGACAGGTAGAGAAAAACTGTTTTTT.

This clone has just one count. The genes are TRBV3-1 (or the pseudogene TRBV3-2) and TRBJ1-2; D is uncertain. The CDR3 runs to 15 residues. The V and J ends lost 2 bases and 0 bases respectively, with 10 bases between them. Per the germline V gene, CDR1 is LGHDT and CDR2 is YNNKEL (reference sequence). CDR3 nucleotides: TGTGCCAGCAGCCAACTCATTACAGCTAACTATGGCTACACCTTC. This encodes CASSQLITANYGYTF.

The chain is built from TRBV27 and TRBJ1-2; D is ambiguous. The CDR3 runs 15 residues. Looked up from germline, CDR1 is MNHEY and CDR2 is SMNVEV (reference sequence). V was cut by 1 base and J by 3 bases, with 12 bases left in between. CDR3 sequence: CASSLLATPHYGYTF. DNA for the CDR3: TGTGCCAGCAGTTTATTAGCTACTCCCCACTATGGCTACACCTTC.

The chain couples TRBV18 to TRBJ2-3, with unresolved D. V was pared by 0 bases and J by 2 bases, with 3 bases between. CDR1 and CDR2 (germline): KGHSH, LQKENI. The CDR3 extends over 13 amino acids. CDR3 nucleotides: TGTGCCAGCTCACCACCTCTCACAGATACGCAGTATTTT. Its translation: CASSPPLTDTQYF.

The V and J genes are TRBV7-2 and TRBJ2-5; the D is unclear. Per germline, CDR1 SGHTA and CDR2 FQGNSA. CDR3 length: 13 residues. Trimming removed 2 bases at V and 4 bases at J, with 8 bases between. The CDR3 protein is CASSLIPGETQYF. CDR3 DNA: TGTGCCAGCAGCTTAATCCCCGGAGAGACCCAGTACTTC.

The V gene is TRBV5-1, the J gene TRBJ2-1; 8 bases fit TRBD2. The CDR3 has 15 amino acids. Germline-derived CDR1 and CDR2 are SGHRS and YFSETQ. Trimming removed 2 bases from V and 5 bases from J; junction bases left unmatched: 6. The CDR3 sequence is CASSLLAEAHNEQFF. The CDR3 DNA sequence: TGCGCCAGCAGCTTACTAGCGGAGGCCCACAATGAGCAGTTCTTC.

The chain uses TRBV28 and TRBJ1-2; possibly TRBD1 for D (5 bases). The CDR3 covers 15 residues. Germline V gene data show CDR1 as MDHEN and CDR2 as SYDVKM. Trimming removed 2 bases at V and 8 bases at J, with 18 bases between. The CDR3 sequence is CASSLGGRAAQGYTF. For the CDR3, the DNA is TGTGCCAGCAGTTTAGGGGGGAGAGCGGCCCAAGGCTACACCTTC.

The rearrangement links TRBV19 to TRBJ2-7; 7 bases match TRBD1. Trimming cost V 7 bases and J 0 bases; bases outside gene matches: 9. The length of the CDR3 is 15 residues. The germline V gene encodes CDR1 LNHDA and CDR2 SQIVND (reference sequence). CDR3 residues: CASTRDSGGSYEQYF. The CDR3 DNA follows: TGTGCCAGTACCAGAGATTCAGGGGGCTCCTACGAGCAGTACTTC.

Here the CDR3 reads CASSLLTSGSSDTQYF. The CDR3 DNA follows: TGTGCCAGCAGCTTACTCACTAGCGGGAGTTCAGATACGCAGTATTTT. This rearrangement joins TRBV7-2 to TRBJ2-3; 11 nucleotides match TRBD2. The CDR3 is made up of 16 amino acids. CDR1 SGHTA and CDR2 FQGNSA come from the germline V gene. V dropped 2 bases and J dropped 4; count of bases not matched to a gene: 5.

J is TRBJ1-5 and V is TRBV5-1; D uncertain. This CDR3 is 14 amino acids long. V gave up 4 bases and J gave up 2 bases, with 10 bases separating them. From germline, CDR1 is SGHRS and CDR2 YFSETQ. Here the CDR3 DNA reads TGCGCCAGCAGCACTGGGGAGGGCAATCAGCCCCAGCATTTT. As protein: CASSTGEGNQPQHF.

In this sample, this clone turned up a few times. The V gene is TRBV28, the J gene TRBJ2-6; D remains unclear. Trimming cost V 3 bases and J 0 bases, with 9 bases left between them. The CDR3 contains 16 residues. Germline CDR1 MDHEN, CDR2 SYDVKM. CDR3 sequence (DNA): TGTGCCAGCAGTTTTGGGCACCTCTCTGGGGCCAACGTCCTGACTTTC. Its translation: CASSFGHLSGANVLTF.

The chain couples TRBV7-9 to TRBJ1-1; D remains ambiguous. There are 13 residues in the CDR3. V was pared by 3 bases and J by 5 bases, with 10 bases between. The germline CDR1 and CDR2 sequences are SEHNR and FQNEAQ (reference sequence). For the CDR3, the DNA is TGTGCCAGCAGCTTTCCCCTTGCGACTGAAGCTTTCTTT. Protein product: CASSFPLATEAFF.

This chain links TRBV19 with TRBJ2-7; unclear D gene. The CDR3 runs to 14 residues. Germline-derived CDR1 and CDR2 are LNHDA and SQIVND (reference sequence). With 8 bases removed from V and 0 bases from J, the gap between germline ends came to 14 bases. CDR3 nucleotide sequence: TGTGCCAGTGCACATCTCCGCAACTCCTACGAGCAGTACTTC. Translated, it gives CASAHLRNSYEQYF.

The rearrangement links TRBV12-3 or TRBV12-4 to TRBJ2-1; no reliable D call. V was cut by 8 bases and J by 1 base, with 9 bases left in between. The CDR3 contains 13 residues. CDR3 loop: CASRGNSYNEQFF. The CDR3 DNA sequence: TGTGCCAGCCGTGGCAATTCCTACAATGAGCAGTTCTTC.

The chain combines TRBV29-1 with TRBJ1-5; possible D gene TRBD1, 5 bases. Trimming shortened V by 4 bases and J by 4 bases, and 11 bases separated the two germline ends. Germline-derived CDR1 and CDR2 are SQVTM and ANQGSEA. This CDR3 contains 13 residues. CDR3 DNA sequence: TGCAGCGTTGTTGAAAGGGGAAATCAGCCCCAGCATTTT. Translating it yields CSVVERGNQPQHF. Complete variable domain (other parts from reference TRBV29-1 and TRBJ1-5): SAVISQKPSRDICQRGTSLTIQCQVDSQVTMMFWYRQQPGQSLTLIATANQGSEATYESGFVIDKFPISRPNLTFSTLTVSNMSPEDSSIYLCSVVERGNQPQHFGDGTRLSIL.

V gene TRBV7-3 combines with J gene TRBJ1-1; 7 bases are a match to TRBD1. CDR1 and CDR2 (germline): SGHTA, FQGTGA. The CDR3 is made up of 13 amino acids. V trimming: 4 bases; J trimming: 4 bases; junction bases outside the gene matches: 3. This chain's CDR3 is CASSSNRGTEAFF. CDR3 nucleotides: TGTGCCAGCAGCTCAAACAGGGGCACTGAAGCTTTCTTT.

The chain employs TRBV28 and TRBJ2-1, with D tentatively TRBD1 (6 bases). V was shortened by 5 bases and J by 3 bases, with 8 bases between the two germline ends. The CDR3 sequence is 13 residues long. From germline, CDR1 is MDHEN and CDR2 SYDVKM. DNA for the CDR3: TGTGCCAGCAGTGAGGACAGCTACAATGAGCAGTTCTTC. Its protein is CASSEDSYNEQFF.

The chain has TRBV7-9 and TRBJ1-1, with D perhaps TRBD1 (5 bases). The V gene lost 6 bases and the J gene lost 0 bases, with 11 bases spanning the gap. The CDR3 runs 14 residues. Per the germline V gene, CDR1 is SEHNR and CDR2 is FQNEAQ (reference sequence). The CDR3 region is CASRLGHVNTEAFF. The CDR3 DNA follows: TGTGCCAGCAGACTCGGACACGTGAACACTGAAGCTTTCTTT.

The V gene is TRBV9, the J gene TRBJ2-6; 7 positions match TRBD1. V gave up 2 bases and J gave up 0 bases; unmatched junction bases: 5. Looked up from germline, CDR1 is SGDLS and CDR2 is YYNGEE. The CDR3 runs 17 residues. As DNA, the CDR3 is TGTGCCAGCAGCGTTACCTCAGGGGGCTCTGGGGCCAACGTCCTGACTTTC. Its translation: CASSVTSGGSGANVLTF.

This clone is categorized as medium-sized (0.01 to 0.1%). The chain recombines TRBV20-1 with TRBJ1-6; 7 bases line up with TRBD1. There are 14 residues in the CDR3. The germline gives CDR1 DFQATT, CDR2 SNEGSKA (reference sequence). V lost 3 bases, J lost 5 bases, and 4 bases stayed unmatched. The CDR3 nucleotides are TGCAGTGCTAGTAGTGGGACAGATAATTCACCCCTCCACTTT. Its protein is CSASSGTDNSPLHF.